This is a list of T cell receptor beta chains from one sample in a study of blood T cell repertoires in COVID-19. The method was immunoSEQ multiplex PCR; TCRdb's version includes in-frame clones alone and lacks a portion of them. The table shows tens of thousands of clones, with 85% to 90% occurring only once. Sequenced: peripheral blood. These receptors were obtained from a human donor in a cohort sampled during active COVID-19. The conserved cysteine and the conserved F or W are not part of the CDR3 here. Clone size is not always given. Where it is, it says once, few, many or a class for expanded clones.

clone_size j_call v_call cdr3_aa
NA TRBJ2-1 TRBV6-5 ATQGGSNEQF
NA TRBJ2-7 TRBV15 ATSRVPSGEQY
few TRBJ2-6 TRBV4-2 ASSPWGDRGVDSGANVLT
NA TRBJ2-1 TRBV5-6 ASSLRREQF
NA TRBJ1-2 TRBV7-6 ASSETALYGYT
NA TRBJ2-1 TRBV20-1 SGIDRGSYNEQF
NA TRBJ2-3 TRBV3-1/TRBV3-2 ASSRQGADTQY
NA TRBJ1-1 TRBV19 ASTYGTQTGENTEAF
NA TRBJ1-2 TRBV11-2 ASSPIMPGSDYGYT
NA TRBJ1-5 TRBV28 ASSLGQGKGQPQH
NA TRBJ1-3 TRBV7-5 ARSYQGKTGNTIY
NA TRBJ2-1 TRBV3-1/TRBV3-2 ASSGEGVSFLRNEQF
few TRBJ2-1 TRBV7-9 ASSLGFSGSDEQF
NA TRBJ2-2 TRBV19 ASSIGTKGTGELF
NA TRBJ2-7 TRBV4-2 ASSLGTSGNYEQY
NA TRBJ2-7 TRBV28 ASSFETAFYEQY
once TRBJ2-7 TRBV28 ASSSGTYEQY
NA TRBJ1-1 TRBV28 ASSLTWRGEAF
NA TRBJ1-5 TRBV5-6 ASSLQFLAGPQH
once TRBJ2-1 TRBV13 ASSLTVGEQF
once TRBJ2-5 TRBV5-1 ASSLSGTTGETQY
NA TRBJ1-1 TRBV29-1 SVALFAGVNTEAF
NA TRBJ2-1 TRBV27 ASSSPSTVNEQF
NA TRBJ2-7 TRBV5-6 ASSRGGGLSYEQY
NA TRBJ2-1 TRBV19 ASSSSEESYNEQF
NA TRBJ2-3 TRBV6-1 ASSDRLAGGTDTQY
NA TRBJ2-3 TRBV5-1 ASSLAAGTGIADTQY
NA TRBJ2-5 TRBV28 ASSPSETQY
NA TRBJ2-1 TRBV10-1 ASSAGLAMGNEQF
NA TRBJ2-3 TRBV5-1 ASSPGQGPPDTQY
few TRBJ1-2 TRBV27 ASSLSMGQSRRDSILANYGYT
NA TRBJ2-5 TRBV5-1 ASSLEGGSSPVGTQY
NA TRBJ2-7 TRBV28 ASSLGGTVTYEQY
NA TRBJ2-7 TRBV5-6 ASIPRGYPYEQY
NA TRBJ1-1 TRBV5-6 ASSLVTGEKRTEAF
NA TRBJ2-7 TRBV19 ASSTRGGNEQY
once TRBJ2-1 TRBV19 ASTTSNEQF
NA TRBJ2-3 TRBV2 ASRDRWEYTQY
NA TRBJ1-2 TRBV29-1 SAHGGPNYGYT
NA TRBJ1-6 TRBV3-1/TRBV3-2 ASSQLNSPLH
NA TRBJ2-3 TRBV28 ASSLTSGNYRTDTQY
NA TRBJ2-3 TRBV2 ASSIGEPTDTQY
once TRBJ2-3 TRBV11-2 ASSGTGGDTQY
NA TRBJ1-5 TRBV30 AWRTGNIQYFGQPQH
NA TRBJ2-2 TRBV7-6 ASSPTGPGELF
NA TRBJ1-2 TRBV10-3 AISENGGHGYT
NA TRBJ2-7 TRBV15 ATRFDRGPYEQY
once TRBJ2-1 TRBV11-3 ASSSGLAGAGEQF